Presented here are 15 T cell receptor beta chains from one specimen sequenced in a study of early T cells in non-severe SARS-CoV-2 infection listed by TCRdb under 2021. Library generation was performed with 5' RACE. The instrument given in TCRdb is NextSeq 500. TCRdb itself trimmed the public reads at Q25 with fastp, ran MiXCR and retained productive beta chains. Rows are unified per CDR3 protein, each entry keeping the most common DNA and genes. Recorded for this sample are 100,000 to 130,000 distinct CDR3 sequences; 11% of them occurred a single time. The ten largest clones capture around 8% of the sample. The sequencing input was whole blood. The source is an adult who was a healthcare worker with PCR-confirmed SARS-CoV-2 infection or an uninfected control (not recorded which).

V usage is TRBV7-2 and J usage is TRBJ2-3; D is perhaps TRBD2 (6 bases). CDR1 is SGHTA and CDR2 is FQGNSA in the germline V gene. The CDR3 spans 15 residues. Trimming shortened V by 4 bases and J by 1 base, and 12 bases separated the two germline ends. The CDR3 sequence: CASSSRGFGTDTQYF. The CDR3 nucleotides are TGTGCCAGCAGCTCCCGGGGGTTTGGCACAGATACGCAGTATTTT.

In regard to this clonotype: One base away lies a much larger clone, so this may be a sequencing read error. The rearrangement links TRBV27 to TRBJ2-3, with D possibly being TRBD1 or TRBD2 (5 bases each). This CDR3 is 13 amino acids long. CDR1 is MNHEY and CDR2 is SMNVEV in the germline V gene (reference sequence). The CDR3 DNA sequence: TGTGTCAGCAGTCCGGGACCACTCGTGACGCAGTATTTT. Translated: CVSSPGPLVTQYF.

This clonotype has at least ten counts. The rearrangement joins TRBV7-4 to TRBJ2-7, with D possibly called TRBD1 or TRBD2 (5 bases each). With 2 bases removed from V and 7 bases from J, the gap between germline ends came to 12 bases. From germline, CDR1 is SGHVT and CDR2 SQSDAQ. The CDR3 spans 13 residues. CDR3: CASSLPCWGEQYF. In DNA form, the CDR3 reads TGTGCCAGCAGCTTACCGTGTTGGGGGGAGCAGTACTTC.

This clonotype has at least ten counts. The chain combines TRBV12-3 or TRBV12-4 with TRBJ2-7; tentative D call: TRBD1 (6 bases). Deletions cut 6 bases from V and 3 bases from J, with 12 bases between. The CDR3 has 13 amino acids. This CDR3 is CASRTGTIYEQYF. For the CDR3, the DNA is TGTGCCAGCAGGACCGGGACAATCTACGAGCAGTACTTC.

A few counts support this clonotype. The chain uses TRBV20-1 and TRBJ2-7; the D gene is possibly TRBD2 (5 bases). Trimming shortened V by 5 bases and J by 4 bases, and 18 bases separated the two germline ends. Germline CDR1 is DFQATT and CDR2 is SNEGSKA (reference sequence). This CDR3 contains 14 residues. This CDR3 reads CSASPRDFSYEQYF. In DNA, the CDR3 is TGCAGTGCTTCCCCCCGGGATTTTTCATACGAGCAGTACTTC.

This clonotype was found a few times. The rearrangement uses TRBV7-3 and TRBJ2-3; 12 nucleotides agree with TRBD2. CDR1 and CDR2 (germline): SGHTA, FQGTGA. The CDR3 loop spans 19 amino acids. V lost 1 base to trimming and J lost 2 bases; unmatched junction nucleotides: 10. The CDR3 loop reads CASSLIWLAGGWDTDTQYF. CDR3 bases: TGTGCCAGCAGCTTAATTTGGCTAGCGGGAGGGTGGGACACAGATACGCAGTATTTT.

This clonotype was found many times. The chain has TRBV28 and TRBJ2-5; D gene ambiguous. There are 12 residues in the CDR3. Germline V CDR1 and CDR2: MDHEN, SYDVKM. Deletions cut 6 bases from V and 7 bases from J, with 12 bases between. The CDR3 DNA sequence: TGTGCCAGCAGGCGTATCTCGGGGACCCAGTACTTC. Translating it yields CASRRISGTQYF.

CDR3 in amino acids: CASSLTAERTEAFF. As DNA, the CDR3 is TGTGCCAGCAGTTTGACTGCGGAACGGACTGAAGCTTTCTTT. The chain links TRBV12-3 or TRBV12-4 to TRBJ1-1, with no clear D. This CDR3 has 14 amino acids. Trimming removed 3 bases at V and 5 bases at J, with 13 bases between.

V and J are TRBV7-2 and TRBJ2-5, with D tentatively TRBD1 (5 bases). The germline V gene has CDR1 SGHTA and CDR2 FQGNSA. V was clipped by 0 bases and J by 2 bases, with 16 bases between them. The CDR3 length is 17 residues. The CDR3 here is CASSLAEQERLQETQYF. The CDR3 nucleotides read TGTGCCAGCAGCTTAGCGGAACAGGAACGCCTACAAGAGACCCAGTACTTC.

The rearrangement joins TRBV7-2 to TRBJ2-7; 14 bases map to TRBD2. The CDR3 sequence is 17 residues long. V shed 5 bases, J shed 6 bases, and the junction held 12 bases outside the gene matches. The germline V gene has CDR1 SGHTA and CDR2 FQGNSA. This CDR3 is CASSPRLAGGPVAEQYF. The CDR3 bases are TGTGCCAGCAGCCCCCGACTAGCGGGAGGGCCAGTAGCCGAGCAGTACTTC.

The genes are TRBV25-1 and TRBJ2-2; 10 positions match TRBD2. The CDR3 extends over 15 amino acids. J gave up 1 base and V 4 bases, and 0 bases lay outside the gene matches. Germline loops: CDR1 MGHDK, CDR2 SYGVNS. CDR3 sequence (DNA): TGTGCCAGCAGTGTAGCGGGAGGGAACACCGGGGAGCTGTTTTTT. It is translated as CASSVAGGNTGELFF.

This clonotype has at least ten counts. The genes are TRBV6-6 and TRBJ2-3, with D perhaps matching TRBD1 or TRBD2 (5 bases each). CDR1 is MNHNY, CDR2 SVGAGI, per germline (reference sequence). The CDR3 contains 15 residues. The ends were cut back, 7 bases at V and 0 bases at J, with 14 bases in the middle. The CDR3: CASTLEWDSTDTQYF. The CDR3 DNA reads as TGTGCCAGCACCTTAGAATGGGACAGCACAGATACGCAGTATTTT.

This clonotype appeared many times. The chain links TRBV28 to TRBJ1-6, with no clear D. V gave up 4 bases and J gave up 9 bases, with 13 bases separating them. The CDR3 is 14 amino acids. Germline-derived CDR1 and CDR2 are MDHEN and SYDVKM. The CDR3: CASSSGFLGSPLHF. The CDR3 coding sequence is TGTGCCAGCAGTTCGGGATTTCTCGGTTCACCCCTCCACTTT. The whole variable domain, filled in from reference TRBV28 and TRBJ1-6, reads DVKVTQSSRYLVKRTGEKVFLECVQDMDHENMFWYRQDPGLGLRLIYFSYDVKMKEKGDIPEGYSVSREKKERFSLILESASTNQTSMYLCASSSGFLGSPLHFGNGTRLTVT.

This clonotype was counted ten times or more. The genes are TRBV6-1 and TRBJ1-5; D not resolved. The V gene's germline CDR1 is MNHNS and CDR2 SASEGT. The CDR3 is made up of 14 amino acids. Trimming cost V 2 bases and J 4 bases, with 9 bases left between them. In DNA, the CDR3 is TGTGCCAGCAGTGAACGTGCCCGGAATCAGCCCCAGCATTTT. Translated, it gives CASSERARNQPQHF.

The chain has TRBV28 and TRBJ2-1; D not resolved. Germline V gene lookup returns CDR1 MDHEN and CDR2 SYDVKM. This CDR3 is 15 amino acids long. The germline V and J ends were trimmed by 0 bases and 0 bases, with 6 bases remaining between them. DNA of the CDR3: TGTGCCAGCAGTTTATGGTTGAGCTCCTACAATGAGCAGTTCTTC. This encodes CASSLWLSSYNEQFF.